This T cell receptor beta chain was sequenced during a study of identical twins. Study findings and constraints: The models systematically underestimated how much out-of-frame TCR alpha was shared in monozygotic twins. Researchers reported weaker excess twin sharing in beta out-of-frame sequences.

CDR3 size: 16 residues. Germline V gene lookup returns CDR1 MDHEN and CDR2 SYDVKM. With V trimmed by 6 bases and J by 6 bases, 15 bases remained unmatched. This clonotype has ten or more counts. The antigen remains unidentified. A universal primer site was added by template switching, and unique molecular identifiers were carried by the cDNA. Each CDR3 protein is one row after TCRdb ran MiXCR on the 5' RACE reads. The sample includes 250,000 or so distinct CDR3 sequences, about 9% of them seen just once. Every donor was a healthy Caucasian. These records were also assigned to another study, of yellow fever vaccine responses in identical twins.

The sequencing input was CD8+ T cells sorted from blood. This receptor was taken from a woman aged 18-35 years in good health. The chain combines TRBV28 with TRBJ1-2; 8 bases match TRBD1. The CDR3 protein is CASSTSRTGWVDGYTF. CDR3 nucleotides: TGTGCCAGCAGCACGTCCAGGACAGGGTGGGTCGATGGCTACACCTTC.